A selection of T cell receptor beta chains follows, all from one sample in a study of cytomegalovirus exposure and HLA in healthy donors. TCRdb keeps only in-frame clones here, not all; method: immunoSEQ multiplex PCR. The sample has 180,000 or so clones, roughly 84% seen once. Sample: PBMCs. Receptors were obtained from a male donor in good health and CMV-seronegative. Both conserved end residues are part of each CDR3. The order of the fields is J gene, clone size, D gene, V gene, CDR3 DNA, CDR3 protein. A D gene is named only where the DNA matches it firmly. Rows give clone size only sometimes, using once, few, many, or a class for an expanded clone.

TRBJ2-1,few,NA,TRBV15,TGTGCCACCAGCAGAGTAGAGGCAGTTTTCTACAATGAGCAGTTCTTC,CATSRVEAVFYNEQFF
TRBJ2-7,NA,TRBD2,TRBV4-1,TGCGCCAGCAGACCCGGGGAGGGGAGACACTACGAGCAGTACTTC,CASRPGEGRHYEQYF
TRBJ2-4,NA,NA,TRBV5-6,TGTGCCAGCAGCTCCAGGGCTGCCAAAAACATTCAGTACTTC,CASSSRAAKNIQYF
TRBJ1-3,few,NA,TRBV27,TGTGCCAGCAGTTTACGGGGGTCTGGAAACACCATATATTTT,CASSLRGSGNTIYF
TRBJ1-5,NA,TRBD1,TRBV19,TGTGCCAGTAGTATAGGCTACAGGGGTGTACAGCCCCAGCATTTT,CASSIGYRGVQPQHF
TRBJ2-7,NA,TRBD1,TRBV11-3,TGTGCCAGCAGCCCGGGACAGGGGGGTTTCGAGCAGTACTTC,CASSPGQGGFEQYF
TRBJ2-1,NA,NA,TRBV18,TGTGCCAGCTCCCCCCCGCCCGGGGAATTAGAGCAGTTCTTC,CASSPPPGELEQFF
TRBJ1-2,NA,TRBD1,TRBV7-2,TGTGCCAGCAGCTTAGCGGCCGACAGGGGAGGCTACACCTTC,CASSLAADRGGYTF
TRBJ2-3,NA,NA,TRBV28,TGTGCCAGCAGTTTAGTCTTGGGCCATACGCAGTATTTT,CASSLVLGHTQYF
TRBJ2-2,NA,NA,TRBV9,TGTGCCAGCAGCGTCGAGCTCGGGGAGCTGTTTTTT,CASSVELGELFF
TRBJ2-2,NA,NA,TRBV6-5,TGTGCCAGCAGTTACTCGTGGGGGGTCACCGGGGAGCTGTTTTTT,CASSYSWGVTGELFF
TRBJ2-1,NA,TRBD2,TRBV4-3,TGCGCCAGCAGCCAAGTAGATCTAGCGGGGTTTTCGGATGAGCAGTTCTTC,CASSQVDLAGFSDEQFF
TRBJ1-5,NA,NA,TRBV4-1,TGCGCCAGCAGCCAAGATCTTCCGAGTCAGCCCCAGCATTTT,CASSQDLPSQPQHF
TRBJ2-5,NA,TRBD1,TRBV2,TGTGCCAGCAGTCGGGACAGGGAGGAGACCCAGTACTTC,CASSRDREETQYF
TRBJ2-5,few,TRBD1,TRBV6-5,TGTGCCAGCAGTTACGGGCAGGGGGCAGAGACCCAGTACTTC,CASSYGQGAETQYF
TRBJ2-7,NA,NA,TRBV5-1,TGCGCCAGCAGCTTGGGGGTCAGGGACACCTACGAGCAGTACTTC,CASSLGVRDTYEQYF
TRBJ2-1,NA,TRBD2,TRBV10-3,TGTGCCATCATGACTAGCGGAAACAATGAGCAGTTCTTC,CAIMTSGNNEQFF
TRBJ2-7,few,NA,TRBV29-1,TGCAGCGTTGAATCAGGGAACCTAGGCGAGCAGTACTTC,CSVESGNLGEQYF
TRBJ2-2,NA,NA,TRBV6-1,TGTGCCAGCAGTGAATCCAGGGTCGGCACCGGGGAGCTGTTTTTT,CASSESRVGTGELFF
TRBJ1-6,NA,TRBD1,TRBV7-9,TGTTCCAGCAGCTTGTCCATGACAGGGGCTAATTCACCCCTCCACTTT,CSSSLSMTGANSPLHF
TRBJ2-5,once,TRBD1,TRBV4-3,TGCGCCAGCAGCCAAGATGGGACAGGGAAAGAGACCCAGTACTTC,CASSQDGTGKETQYF
TRBJ2-1,NA,TRBD1,TRBV19,TGTGCCACATCACAGGGGCCGGGGCGGGACAATGAGCAGTTCTTC,CATSQGPGRDNEQFF
TRBJ1-3,NA,NA,TRBV14,TGTGCCAGCAGCCAAGAGGGCAGACCTCTCTCTGGAAACACCATATATTTT,CASSQEGRPLSGNTIYF
TRBJ2-5,NA,TRBD2,TRBV27,TGTGCCAGCAGTGGAGATTGGGCCCTAGGGGCGGGAGGGCCTTCAGAGACCCAGTACTTC,CASSGDWALGAGGPSETQYF
TRBJ1-3,NA,NA,TRBV30,TGTGCCTGGAGTGTAGGGGTTCGTGGAAACACCATATATTTT,CAWSVGVRGNTIYF
TRBJ1-1,NA,TRBD1,TRBV29-1,TGCAGCGGGAAGGGACAGGGAGGCACTGAAGCTTTCTTT,CSGKGQGGTEAFF